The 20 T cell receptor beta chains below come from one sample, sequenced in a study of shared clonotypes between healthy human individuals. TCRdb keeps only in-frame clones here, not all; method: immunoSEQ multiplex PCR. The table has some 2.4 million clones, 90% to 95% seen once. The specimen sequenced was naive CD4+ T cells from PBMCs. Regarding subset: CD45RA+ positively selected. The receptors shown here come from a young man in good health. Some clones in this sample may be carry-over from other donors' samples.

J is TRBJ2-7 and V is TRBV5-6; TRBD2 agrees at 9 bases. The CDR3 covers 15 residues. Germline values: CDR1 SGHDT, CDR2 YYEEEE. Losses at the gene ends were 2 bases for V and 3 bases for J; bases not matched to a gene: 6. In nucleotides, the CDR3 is TGTGCCAGCAGCTTCCGACTAGCGGCATTCTACGAGCAGTACTTC. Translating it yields CASSFRLAAFYEQYF.

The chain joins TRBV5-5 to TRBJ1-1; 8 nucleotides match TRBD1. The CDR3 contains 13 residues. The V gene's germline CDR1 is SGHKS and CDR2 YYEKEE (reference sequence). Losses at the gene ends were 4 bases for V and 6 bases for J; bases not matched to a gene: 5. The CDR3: CASSPGTGSEAFF. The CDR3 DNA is TGTGCCAGCAGCCCCGGGACAGGATCTGAAGCTTTCTTT.

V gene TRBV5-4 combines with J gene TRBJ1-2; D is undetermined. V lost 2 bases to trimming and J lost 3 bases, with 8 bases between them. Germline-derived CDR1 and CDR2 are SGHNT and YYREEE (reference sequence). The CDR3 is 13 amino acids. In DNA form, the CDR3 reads TGTGCCAGCAGCTTAACAGCGGACTATGGCTACACCTTC. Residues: CASSLTADYGYTF.

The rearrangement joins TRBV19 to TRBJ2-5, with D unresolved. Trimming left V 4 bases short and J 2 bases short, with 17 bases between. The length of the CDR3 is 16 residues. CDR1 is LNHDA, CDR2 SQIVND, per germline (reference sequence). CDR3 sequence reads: CASSKFGVGLQETQYF. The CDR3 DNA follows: TGTGCCAGTAGTAAGTTTGGGGTCGGGTTACAAGAGACCCAGTACTTC.

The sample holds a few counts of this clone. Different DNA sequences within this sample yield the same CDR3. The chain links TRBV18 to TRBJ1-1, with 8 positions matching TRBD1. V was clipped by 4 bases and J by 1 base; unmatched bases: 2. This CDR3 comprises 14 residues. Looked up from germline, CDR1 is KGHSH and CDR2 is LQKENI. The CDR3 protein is CASSLGQGNTEAFF. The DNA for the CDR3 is TGTGCCAGCTCACTCGGACAGGGGAACACTGAAGCTTTCTTT.

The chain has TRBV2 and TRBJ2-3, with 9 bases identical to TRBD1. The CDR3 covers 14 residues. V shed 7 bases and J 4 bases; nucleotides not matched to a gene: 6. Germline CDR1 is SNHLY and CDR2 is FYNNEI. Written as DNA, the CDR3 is TGTGCCAGCAACCCGGGGACAGGGTCAGATACGCAGTATTTT. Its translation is CASNPGTGSDTQYF.

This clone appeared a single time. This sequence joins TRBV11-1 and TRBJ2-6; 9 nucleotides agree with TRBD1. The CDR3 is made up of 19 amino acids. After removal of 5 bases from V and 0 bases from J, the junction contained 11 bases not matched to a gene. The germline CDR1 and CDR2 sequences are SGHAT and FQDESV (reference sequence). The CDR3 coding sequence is TGTGCCAGCAGCGCCAAGAGACAGGGGGGATTCTCTGGGGCCAACGTCCTGACTTTC. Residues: CASSAKRQGGFSGANVLTF.

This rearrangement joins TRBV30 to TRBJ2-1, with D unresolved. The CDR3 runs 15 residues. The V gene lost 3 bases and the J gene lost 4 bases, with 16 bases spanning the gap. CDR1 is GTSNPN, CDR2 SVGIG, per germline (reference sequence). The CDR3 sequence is CAWSAGYSPYNEQFF. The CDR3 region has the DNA TGTGCCTGGAGCGCCGGGTATTCTCCTTACAATGAGCAGTTCTTC.

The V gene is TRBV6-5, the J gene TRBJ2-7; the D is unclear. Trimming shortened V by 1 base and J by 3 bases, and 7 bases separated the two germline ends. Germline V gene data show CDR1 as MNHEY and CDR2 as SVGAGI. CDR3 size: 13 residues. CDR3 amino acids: CASSYFQYYEQYF. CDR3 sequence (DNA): TGTGCCAGCAGTTACTTTCAGTACTACGAGCAGTACTTC.

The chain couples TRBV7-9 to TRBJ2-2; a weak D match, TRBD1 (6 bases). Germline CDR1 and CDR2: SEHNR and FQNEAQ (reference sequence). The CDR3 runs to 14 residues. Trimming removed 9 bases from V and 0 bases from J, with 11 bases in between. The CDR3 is CASRQVANTGELFF. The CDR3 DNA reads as TGTGCCAGTAGACAGGTAGCGAACACCGGGGAGCTGTTTTTT. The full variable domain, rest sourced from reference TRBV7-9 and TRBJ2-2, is DTGVSQNPRHKITKRGQNVTFRCDPISEHNRLYWYRQTLGQGPEFLTYFQNEAQLEKSRLLSDRFSAERPKGSFSTLEIQRTEQGDSAMYLCASRQVANTGELFFGEGSRLTVL.

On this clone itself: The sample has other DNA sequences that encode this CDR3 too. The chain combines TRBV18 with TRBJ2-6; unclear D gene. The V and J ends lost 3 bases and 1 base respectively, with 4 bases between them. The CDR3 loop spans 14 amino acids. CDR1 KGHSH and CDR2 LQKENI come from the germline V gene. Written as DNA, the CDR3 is TGTGCCAGCTCACCGGAGTCTGGGGCCAACGTCCTGACTTTC. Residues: CASSPESGANVLTF.

The CDR3 spells CASSPRVAGGPGELFF. In nucleotides, the CDR3 is TGTGCCAGCAGTCCCCGGGTAGCGGGAGGGCCCGGGGAGCTGTTTTTT. The V gene is TRBV6-6, the J gene TRBJ2-2; 11 bases map to TRBD2. This CDR3 region has 16 residues. V shed 5 bases, J shed 6 bases, and the junction held 8 bases outside the gene matches. The V gene's germline CDR1 is MNHNY and CDR2 SVGAGI (reference sequence).

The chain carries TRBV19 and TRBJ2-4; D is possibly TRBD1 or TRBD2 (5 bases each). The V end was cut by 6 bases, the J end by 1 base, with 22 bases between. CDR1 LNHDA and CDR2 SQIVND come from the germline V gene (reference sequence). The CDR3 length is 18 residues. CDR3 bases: TGTGCCAGTAGCCCAACGTCCCGTCGGGGCAATGCCAAAAACATTCAGTACTTC. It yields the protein CASSPTSRRGNAKNIQYF.

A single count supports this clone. The CDR3 DNA is TGTGCCAGCAGCTTAGGGGGACAGGGACTAAAAGCTTTCTTT. Amino acids: CASSLGGQGLKAFF. This chain connects TRBV7-9 to TRBJ1-1; TRBD1 matches 9 bases. Germline trimming cut 1 base from V and 9 bases from J; bases unmatched to any gene: 6. The germline CDR1 and CDR2 sequences are SEHNR and FQNEAQ (reference sequence). This CDR3 contains 14 residues. The entire variable domain, with the rest obtained from reference TRBV7-9 and TRBJ1-1, is as follows: DTGVSQNPRHKITKRGQNVTFRCDPISEHNRLYWYRQTLGQGPEFLTYFQNEAQLEKSRLLSDRFSAERPKGSFSTLEIQRTEQGDSAMYLCASSLGGQGLKAFFGQGTRLTVV.

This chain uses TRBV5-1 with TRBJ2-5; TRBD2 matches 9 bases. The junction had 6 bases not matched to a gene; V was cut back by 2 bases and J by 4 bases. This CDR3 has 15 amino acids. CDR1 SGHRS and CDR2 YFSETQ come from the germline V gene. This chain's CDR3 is CASSLLAGTRETQYF. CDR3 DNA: TGCGCCAGCAGCTTACTAGCGGGCACCAGAGAGACCCAGTACTTC.

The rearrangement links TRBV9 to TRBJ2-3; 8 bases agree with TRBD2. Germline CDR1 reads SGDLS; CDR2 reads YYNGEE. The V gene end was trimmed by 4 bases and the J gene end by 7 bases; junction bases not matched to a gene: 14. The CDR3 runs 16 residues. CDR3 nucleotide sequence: TGTGCCAGCAGCCCCGGCCCCGCCCGGGGGGGGAATACGCAGTATTTT. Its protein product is CASSPGPARGGNTQYF. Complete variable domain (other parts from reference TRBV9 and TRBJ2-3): DSGVTQTPKHLITATGQRVTLRCSPRSGDLSVYWYQQSLDQGLQFLIQYYNGEERAKGNILERFSAQQFPDLHSELNLSSLELGDSALYFCASSPGPARGGNTQYFGPGTRLTVL.

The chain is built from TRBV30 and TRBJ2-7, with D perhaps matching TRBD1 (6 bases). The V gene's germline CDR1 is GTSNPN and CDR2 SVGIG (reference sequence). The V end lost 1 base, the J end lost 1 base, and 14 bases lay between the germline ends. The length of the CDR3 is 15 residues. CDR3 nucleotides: TGTGCCTGGAGTGGGATCTGGACAGCTTCCTACGAGCAGTACTTC. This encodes CAWSGIWTASYEQYF.

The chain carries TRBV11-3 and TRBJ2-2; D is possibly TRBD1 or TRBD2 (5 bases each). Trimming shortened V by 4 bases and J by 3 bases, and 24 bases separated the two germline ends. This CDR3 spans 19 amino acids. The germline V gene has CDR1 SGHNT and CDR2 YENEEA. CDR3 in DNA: TGTGCCAGCAGCTCAGGTCAGGGCATCACGGCGGGCGACACCGGGGAGCTGTTTTTT. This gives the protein CASSSGQGITAGDTGELFF.

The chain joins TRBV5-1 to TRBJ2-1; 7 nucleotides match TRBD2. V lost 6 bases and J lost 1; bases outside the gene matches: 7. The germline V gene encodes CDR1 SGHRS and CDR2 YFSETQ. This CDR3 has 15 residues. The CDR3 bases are TGCGCCAGCACCCCACGACTAGCTTCCTACAATGAGCAGTTCTTC. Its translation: CASTPRLASYNEQFF.

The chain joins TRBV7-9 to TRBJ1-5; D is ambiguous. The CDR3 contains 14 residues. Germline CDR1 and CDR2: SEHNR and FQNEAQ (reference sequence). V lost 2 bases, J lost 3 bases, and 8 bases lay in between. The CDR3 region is CASSLTSPNQPQHF. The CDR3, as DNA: TGTGCCAGCAGCTTAACCAGCCCCAATCAGCCCCAGCATTTT.